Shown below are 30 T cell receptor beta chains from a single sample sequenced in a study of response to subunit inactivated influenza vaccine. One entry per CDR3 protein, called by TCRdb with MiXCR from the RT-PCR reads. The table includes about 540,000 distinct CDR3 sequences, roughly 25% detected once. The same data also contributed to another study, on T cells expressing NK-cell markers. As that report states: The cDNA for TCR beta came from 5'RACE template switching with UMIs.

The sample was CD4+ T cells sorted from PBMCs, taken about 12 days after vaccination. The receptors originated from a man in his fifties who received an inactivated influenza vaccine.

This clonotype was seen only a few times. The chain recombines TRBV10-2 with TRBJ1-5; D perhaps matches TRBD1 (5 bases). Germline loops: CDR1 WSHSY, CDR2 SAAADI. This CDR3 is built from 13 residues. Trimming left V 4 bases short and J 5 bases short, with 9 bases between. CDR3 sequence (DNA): TGCGCCAGCAGTGTCCTGGGGGATCAGCCCCAGCATTTT. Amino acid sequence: CASSVLGDQPQHF.

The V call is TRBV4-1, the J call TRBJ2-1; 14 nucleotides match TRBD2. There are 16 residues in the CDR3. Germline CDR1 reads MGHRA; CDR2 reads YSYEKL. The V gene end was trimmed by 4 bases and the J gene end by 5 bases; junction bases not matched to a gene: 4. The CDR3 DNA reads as TGCGCCAGCAGCCCCCGACTAGCGGGGGGGGACAATGAGCAGTTCTTC. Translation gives CASSPRLAGGDNEQFF.

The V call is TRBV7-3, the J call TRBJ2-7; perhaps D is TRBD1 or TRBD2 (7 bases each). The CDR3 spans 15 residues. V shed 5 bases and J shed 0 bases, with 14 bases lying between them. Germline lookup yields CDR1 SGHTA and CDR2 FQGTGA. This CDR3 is CASSAQGGNSYEQYF. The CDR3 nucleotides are TGTGCCAGCAGCGCCCAGGGGGGGAACTCCTACGAGCAGTACTTC.

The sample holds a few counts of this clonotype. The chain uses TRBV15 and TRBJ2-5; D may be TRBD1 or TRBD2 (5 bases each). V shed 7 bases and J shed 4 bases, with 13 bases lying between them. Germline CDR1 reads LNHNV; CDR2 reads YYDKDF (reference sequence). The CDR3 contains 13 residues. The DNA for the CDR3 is TGTGCCACCAAAGGGACCCAAGGAGAGACCCAGTACTTC. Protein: CATKGTQGETQYF. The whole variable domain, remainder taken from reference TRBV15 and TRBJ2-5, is DAMVIQNPRYQVTQFGKPVTLSCSQTLNHNVMYWYQQKSSQAPKLLFHYYDKDFNNEADTPDNFQSRRPNTSFCFLDIRSPGLGDTAMYLCATKGTQGETQYFGPGTRLLVL.

Written as DNA, the CDR3 is TGTGCCAGCTCACCACAAGGGATTTGGGAGCAGTACTTC. Translated: CASSPQGIWEQYF. The V call is TRBV18, the J call TRBJ2-7; D call uncertain. Germline V gene lookup returns CDR1 KGHSH and CDR2 LQKENI. V lost 1 base and J lost 7, with 11 bases in between. The CDR3 is 13 residues long.

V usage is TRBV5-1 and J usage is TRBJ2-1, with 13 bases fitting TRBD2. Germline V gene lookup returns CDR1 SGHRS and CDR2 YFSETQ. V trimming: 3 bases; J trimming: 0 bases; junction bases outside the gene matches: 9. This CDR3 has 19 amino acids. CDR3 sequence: CASSWRTSGGVSSYNEQFF. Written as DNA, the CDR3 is TGCGCCAGCAGCTGGAGGACTAGCGGGGGCGTCAGCTCCTACAATGAGCAGTTCTTC.

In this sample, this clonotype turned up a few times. This chain's CDR3 is CSAGPEEQYF. In DNA form, the CDR3 reads TGCAGTGCTGGGCCGGAAGAGCAGTACTTC. The V and J genes are TRBV20-1 and TRBJ2-7; D not certain. This CDR3 spans 10 amino acids. Trimming cost V 5 bases and J 7 bases, with 9 bases left between them. Per germline, CDR1 DFQATT and CDR2 SNEGSKA (reference sequence).

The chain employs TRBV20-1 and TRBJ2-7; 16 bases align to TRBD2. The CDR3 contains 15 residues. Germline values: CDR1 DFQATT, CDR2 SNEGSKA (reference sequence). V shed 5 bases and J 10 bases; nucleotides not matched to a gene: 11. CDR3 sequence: CSAVHPGLAGGEQYF. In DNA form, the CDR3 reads TGCAGTGCTGTCCACCCGGGACTAGCGGGAGGGGAACAGTACTTC.

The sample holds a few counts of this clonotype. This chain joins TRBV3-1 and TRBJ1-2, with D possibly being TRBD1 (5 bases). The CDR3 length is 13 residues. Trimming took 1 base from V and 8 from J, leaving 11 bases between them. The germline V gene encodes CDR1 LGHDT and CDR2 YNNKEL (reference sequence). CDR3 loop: CASSQGLGDGYTF. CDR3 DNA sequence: TGTGCCAGCAGCCAAGGCCTCGGGGACGGCTACACCTTC.

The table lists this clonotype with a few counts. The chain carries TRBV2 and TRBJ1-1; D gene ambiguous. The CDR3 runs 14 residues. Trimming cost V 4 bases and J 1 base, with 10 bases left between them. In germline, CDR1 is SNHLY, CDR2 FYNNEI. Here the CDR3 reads CASSAQRENTEAFF. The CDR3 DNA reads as TGTGCCAGCAGTGCCCAGCGGGAGAACACTGAAGCTTTCTTT.

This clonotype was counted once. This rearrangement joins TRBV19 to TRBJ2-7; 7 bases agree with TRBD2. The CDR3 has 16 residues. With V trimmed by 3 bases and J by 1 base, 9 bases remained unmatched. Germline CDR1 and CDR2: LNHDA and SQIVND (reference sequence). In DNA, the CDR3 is TGTGCCAGTAGTATTAAGTCTAGCGGATTTTCCTACGAGCAGTACTTC. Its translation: CASSIKSSGFSYEQYF.

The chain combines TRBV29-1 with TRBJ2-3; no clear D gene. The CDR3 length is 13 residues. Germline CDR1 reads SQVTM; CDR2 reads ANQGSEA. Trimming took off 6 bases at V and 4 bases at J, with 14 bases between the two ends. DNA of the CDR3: TGCAGCGTCCTGGGATCGGGCCCAGATACGCAGTATTTT. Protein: CSVLGSGPDTQYF.

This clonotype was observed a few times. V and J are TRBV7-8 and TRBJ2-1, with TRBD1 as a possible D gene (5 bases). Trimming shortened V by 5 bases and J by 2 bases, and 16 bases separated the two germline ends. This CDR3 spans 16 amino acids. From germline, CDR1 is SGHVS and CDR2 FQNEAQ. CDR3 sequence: CASSPVRQGTYNEQFF. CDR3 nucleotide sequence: TGTGCCAGCAGCCCGGTAAGGCAGGGAACCTACAATGAGCAGTTCTTC.

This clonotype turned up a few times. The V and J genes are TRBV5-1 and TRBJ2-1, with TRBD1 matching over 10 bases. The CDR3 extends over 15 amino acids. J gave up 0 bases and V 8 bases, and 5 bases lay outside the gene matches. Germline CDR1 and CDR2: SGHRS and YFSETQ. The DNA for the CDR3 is TGCGCCAGTAGACAGGGGGCCTACTCCTACAATGAGCAGTTCTTC. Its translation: CASRQGAYSYNEQFF.

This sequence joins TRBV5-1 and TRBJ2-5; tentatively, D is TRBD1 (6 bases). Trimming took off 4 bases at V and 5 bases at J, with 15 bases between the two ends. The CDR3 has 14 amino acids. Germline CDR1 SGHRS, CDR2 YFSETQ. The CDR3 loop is CASSGTSGAETQYF. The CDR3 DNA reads TGCGCCAGCAGCGGGACCTCAGGGGCGGAGACCCAGTACTTC.

The CDR3: CASSYTGGNYGYTF. CDR3 coding DNA: TGTGCCAGCAGCTACACCGGGGGGAACTATGGCTACACCTTC. The rearrangement uses TRBV7-9 and TRBJ1-2, with a weak D call TRBD1 (5 bases). CDR1 is SEHNR, CDR2 FQNEAQ, per germline (reference sequence). This CDR3 is 14 amino acids long. The germline V and J ends were trimmed by 4 bases and 2 bases, with 11 bases remaining between them. Based on the CDR3 plus reference TRBV7-9 and TRBJ1-2, the full variable domain is DTGVSQNPRHKITKRGQNVTFRCDPISEHNRLYWYRQTLGQGPEFLTYFQNEAQLEKSRLLSDRFSAERPKGSFSTLEIQRTEQGDSAMYLCASSYTGGNYGYTFGSGTRLTVV.

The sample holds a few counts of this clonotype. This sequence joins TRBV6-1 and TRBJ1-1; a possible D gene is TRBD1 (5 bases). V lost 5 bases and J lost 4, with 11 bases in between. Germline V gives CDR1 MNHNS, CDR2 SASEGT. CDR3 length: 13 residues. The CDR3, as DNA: TGTGCCAGCAGTCGACCAGGGCTCACTGAAGCTTTCTTT. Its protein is CASSRPGLTEAFF.

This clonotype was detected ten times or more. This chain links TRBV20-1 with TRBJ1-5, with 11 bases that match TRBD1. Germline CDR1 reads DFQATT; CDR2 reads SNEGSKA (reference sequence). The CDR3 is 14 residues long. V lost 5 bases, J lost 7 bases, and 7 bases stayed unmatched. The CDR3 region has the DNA TGCAGTGCTGGGGGACAGGGGGTAGGGCAGCCCCAGCATTTT. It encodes CSAGGQGVGQPQHF.

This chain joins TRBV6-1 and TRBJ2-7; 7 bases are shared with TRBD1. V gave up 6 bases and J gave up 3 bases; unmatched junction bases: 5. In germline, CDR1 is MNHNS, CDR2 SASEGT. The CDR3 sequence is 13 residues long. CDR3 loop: CASRDRILYEQYF. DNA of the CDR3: TGTGCCAGCAGGGACAGGATCCTCTACGAGCAGTACTTC.

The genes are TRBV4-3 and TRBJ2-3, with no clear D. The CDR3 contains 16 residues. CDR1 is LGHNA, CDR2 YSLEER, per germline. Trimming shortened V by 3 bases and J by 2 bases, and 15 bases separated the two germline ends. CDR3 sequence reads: CASSHTPQSFTDTQYF. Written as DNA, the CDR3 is TGCGCCAGCAGCCATACCCCACAGTCATTCACAGATACGCAGTATTTT.

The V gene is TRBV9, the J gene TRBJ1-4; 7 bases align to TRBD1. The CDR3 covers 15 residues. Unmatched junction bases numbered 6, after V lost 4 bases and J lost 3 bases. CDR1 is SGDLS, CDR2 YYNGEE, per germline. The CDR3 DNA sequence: TGTGCCAGCAGCCGTCGGGACAGCCCTAATGAAAAACTGTTTTTT. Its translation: CASSRRDSPNEKLFF.

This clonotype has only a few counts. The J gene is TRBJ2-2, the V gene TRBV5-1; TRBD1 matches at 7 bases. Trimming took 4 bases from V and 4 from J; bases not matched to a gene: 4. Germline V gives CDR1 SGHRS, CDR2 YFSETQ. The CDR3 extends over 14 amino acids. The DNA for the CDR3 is TGCGCCAGCAGCGAGGGACAGCTCACCGGGGAGCTGTTTTTT. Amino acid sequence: CASSEGQLTGELFF.

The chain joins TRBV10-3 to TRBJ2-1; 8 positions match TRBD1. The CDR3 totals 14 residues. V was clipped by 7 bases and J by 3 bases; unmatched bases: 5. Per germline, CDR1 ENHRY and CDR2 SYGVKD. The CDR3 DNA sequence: TGTGCCATCAATGCGGGACAGGACTACAATGAGCAGTTCTTC. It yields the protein CAINAGQDYNEQFF.

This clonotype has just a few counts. CDR3 in DNA: TGTGCCATCAGTGTTATAGAGACTATACTCTCCTACAATGAGCAGTTCTTC. Its translation is CAISVIETILSYNEQFF. V gene TRBV10-3 combines with J gene TRBJ2-1; D is perhaps TRBD2 (5 bases). This CDR3 has 17 residues. The germline V and J ends were trimmed by 4 bases and 0 bases, with 16 bases remaining between them. Germline V gene sequence: CDR1 ENHRY, CDR2 SYGVKD.

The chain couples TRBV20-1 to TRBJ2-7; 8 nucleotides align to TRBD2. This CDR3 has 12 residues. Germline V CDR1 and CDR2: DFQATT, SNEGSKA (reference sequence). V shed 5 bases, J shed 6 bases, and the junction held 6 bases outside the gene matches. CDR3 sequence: CSAHRTSTEQYF. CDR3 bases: TGCAGTGCTCACCGGACTAGCACCGAGCAGTACTTC.

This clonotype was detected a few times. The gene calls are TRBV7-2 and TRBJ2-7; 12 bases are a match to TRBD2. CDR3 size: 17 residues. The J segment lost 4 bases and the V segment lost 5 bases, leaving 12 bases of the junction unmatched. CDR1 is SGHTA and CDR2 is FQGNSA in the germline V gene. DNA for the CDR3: TGTGCCAGCAGCCCCTCCCTGACTAGCGGGAGTAGGTACGAGCAGTACTTC. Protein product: CASSPSLTSGSRYEQYF.

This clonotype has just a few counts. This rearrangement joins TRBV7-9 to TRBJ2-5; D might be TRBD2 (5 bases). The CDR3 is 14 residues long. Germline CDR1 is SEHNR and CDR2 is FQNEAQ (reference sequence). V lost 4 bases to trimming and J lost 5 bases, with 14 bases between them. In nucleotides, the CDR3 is TGTGCCAGCAGCTCCGGGGTTTTCGGGGAGACCCAGTACTTC. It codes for CASSSGVFGETQYF.

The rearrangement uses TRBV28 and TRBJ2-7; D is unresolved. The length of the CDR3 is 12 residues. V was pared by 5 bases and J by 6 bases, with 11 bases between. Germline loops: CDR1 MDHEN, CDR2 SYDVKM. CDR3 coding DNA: TGTGCCAGCAGTCCCCTCCCTGGCGAGCAGTACTTC. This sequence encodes CASSPLPGEQYF.

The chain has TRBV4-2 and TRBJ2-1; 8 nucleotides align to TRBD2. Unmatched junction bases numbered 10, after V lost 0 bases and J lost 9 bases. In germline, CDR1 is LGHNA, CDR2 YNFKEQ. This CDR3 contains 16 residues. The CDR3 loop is CASSQDGSGGPAEQFF. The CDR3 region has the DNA TGTGCCAGCAGCCAAGATGGATCGGGAGGGCCCGCTGAGCAGTTCTTC.

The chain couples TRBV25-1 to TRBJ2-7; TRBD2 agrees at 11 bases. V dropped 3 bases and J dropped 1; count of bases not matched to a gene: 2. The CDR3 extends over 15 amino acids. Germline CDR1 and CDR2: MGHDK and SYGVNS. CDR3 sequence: CASSDLAGGSYEQYF. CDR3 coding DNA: TGTGCCAGCAGTGATCTAGCGGGAGGTTCCTACGAGCAGTACTTC.